The source of this TCR beta chain is a study of blood T cell repertoires in COVID-19. Germline V gives CDR1 MNHNY, CDR2 SVGAGI (reference sequence). V was shortened by 8 bases and J by 6 bases, with 10 bases between the two germline ends. CDR3 length: 11 amino acids. Assay: immunoSEQ multiplex PCR; the TCRdb copy retains only in-frame clones and omits some. The table shows 300,000 to 400,000 clones, with 87% occurring only once. The clonotype was recovered from a man aged 30-40 years with COVID-19, enrolled during active disease. The chain is built from TRBV6-6 and TRBJ1-1; no reliable D call. The specimen sequenced was peripheral blood. CDR3 nucleotide sequence: TGTGCCAGCGGGAGGAGTGCTGAAGCTTTCTTT. Translation gives CASGRSAEAFF.